This T cell receptor beta chain was retrieved from a study of blood T cell repertoires in COVID-19. TCRdb's copy holds only in-frame clones and misses some; the assay was immunoSEQ multiplex PCR. The data hold about 180,000 clones, with about 81% observed a single time. V was shortened by 0 bases and J by 5 bases, with 19 bases between the two germline ends. The CDR3 totals 18 residues. CDR1 is SGHVS and CDR2 is FNYEAQ in the germline V gene. The clonotype was recovered from an elderly woman with COVID-19, enrolled during active disease. The chain uses TRBV7-6 and TRBJ1-4; D perhaps matches TRBD1 (5 bases). Input material: peripheral blood. CDR3 residues: CASSLAPADDSYNEKLFF. The CDR3 DNA reads as TGTGCCAGCAGCTTAGCTCCCGCCGATGACAGTTACAATGAAAAACTGTTTTTT. Full variable domain (rest looked up from reference TRBV7-6 and TRBJ1-4): GAGVSQSPRYKVTKRGQDVALRCDPISGHVSLYWYRQALGQGPEFLTYFNYEAQQDKSGLPNDRFSAERPEGSISTLTIQRTEQRDSAMYRCASSLAPADDSYNEKLFFGSGTQLSVL.